Below are 28 T cell receptor beta chains sequenced from a single sample in a study of control samples from healthy donors and cancer patients. Profiling relied on immunoSEQ multiplex PCR, and the TCRdb table lists in-frame clones only, not all of them. Among 70,000 to 85,000 clones listed, approximately 82% were seen once. Sample: PBMCs. The origin of the receptors is a man between 60 and 70 years old with head and neck cancer.

The chain joins TRBV6-6 to TRBJ1-5, with 7 bases fitting TRBD1. CDR1 MNHNY and CDR2 SVGAGI come from the germline V gene (reference sequence). This CDR3 has 16 amino acids. V lost 2 bases and J lost 0; bases outside the gene matches: 4. The CDR3: CASSYLGGFSNQPQHF. In nucleotides, the CDR3 is TGTGCCAGCAGTTACCTAGGGGGCTTTAGCAATCAGCCCCAGCATTTT.

A single count supports this clone. This sequence joins TRBV5-4 and TRBJ1-3; D is ambiguous. CDR1 is SGHNT, CDR2 YYREEE, per germline (reference sequence). CDR3 length equals 13 residues. V was trimmed by 4 bases and J by 3 bases, leaving 8 bases between them. The DNA of the CDR3 is TGTGCCAGCAGCCCCGACATTGGAAACACCATATATTTT. This gives the protein CASSPDIGNTIYF.

The chain is built from TRBV6-4 and TRBJ2-1, with 7 nucleotides matching TRBD2. The CDR3 sequence is 15 residues long. The germline V gene has CDR1 MRHNA and CDR2 SNTAGT. Trimming at V came to 2 bases and at J to 6 bases, leaving 7 bases not matched to a gene. CDR3 protein: CASSDTAGVSNEQFF. Here the CDR3 DNA reads TGTGCCAGCAGTGACACGGCGGGAGTGAGCAATGAGCAGTTCTTC.

This clone was seen a single time. The V and J genes are TRBV12-3 or TRBV12-4 and TRBJ2-1; 7 nucleotides agree with TRBD1. This CDR3 region has 13 residues. V was clipped by 6 bases and J by 4 bases; unmatched bases: 3. The CDR3 region has the DNA TGTGCCAGCAGCCCGGACAGGTACAATGAGCAGTTCTTC. Translated: CASSPDRYNEQFF.

This rearrangement joins TRBV7-2 to TRBJ2-5; D unclear. The CDR3 has 14 residues. The V end lost 6 bases, the J end lost 2 bases, and 13 bases lay between the germline ends. Germline loops: CDR1 SGHTA, CDR2 FQGNSA. Here the CDR3 reads CASRVSGIQETQYF. As DNA, the CDR3 is TGTGCCAGCAGGGTTTCAGGAATTCAAGAGACCCAGTACTTC.

The genes are TRBV10-3 and TRBJ1-2, with a possible D match to TRBD1 (6 bases). Trimming cost V 4 bases and J 7 bases, with 19 bases left between them. Germline V gives CDR1 ENHRY, CDR2 SYGVKD. This CDR3 spans 15 amino acids. CDR3: CAISGNSQGLSGYTF. CDR3 coding DNA: TGTGCCATCAGTGGGAACTCACAGGGTTTGAGTGGCTACACCTTC.

This clone was recorded only once. The rearrangement links TRBV14 to TRBJ1-1; TRBD1 agrees at 8 bases. The CDR3 contains 15 residues. After removal of 4 bases from V and 4 bases from J, the junction contained 8 bases not matched to a gene. CDR1 and CDR2 (germline): SGHDN, FVKESK. The CDR3 here is CASSLHTGGLTEAFF. The CDR3 nucleotides read TGTGCCAGCAGCCTTCATACAGGGGGGCTCACTGAAGCTTTCTTT.

This chain connects TRBV7-2 to TRBJ2-1; D unclear. This CDR3 region has 14 residues. V lost 7 bases and J 4 bases, leaving 14 bases between the germline ends. Germline values: CDR1 SGHTA, CDR2 FQGNSA. CDR3 amino acids: CASNPARGYNEQFF. The CDR3 region has the DNA TGTGCCAGCAATCCGGCCCGAGGTTACAATGAGCAGTTCTTC.

This clone was recorded only once. The chain carries TRBV28 and TRBJ2-7; a possible D gene is TRBD1 (6 bases). With 5 bases removed from V and 2 bases from J, the gap between germline ends came to 28 bases. The CDR3 length is 19 residues. Germline CDR1 and CDR2: MDHEN and SYDVKM. CDR3 in amino acids: CASSPQTGRGLKPAYEQYF. Written as DNA, the CDR3 is TGTGCCAGCAGTCCTCAGACAGGACGAGGGTTAAAACCTGCCTACGAGCAGTACTTC.

The chain uses TRBV18 and TRBJ2-1; the D gene is possibly TRBD1 (5 bases). CDR1 and CDR2 (germline): KGHSH, LQKENI. Trimming left V 1 base short and J 3 bases short, with 13 bases between. CDR3 length equals 16 residues. CDR3 loop: CASSPLGDRRYNEQFF. The CDR3 DNA is TGTGCCAGCTCACCACTAGGGGATCGGCGCTACAATGAGCAGTTCTTC.

J is TRBJ1-2 and V is TRBV10-3; maybe TRBD1 (6 bases). Germline V gene data show CDR1 as ENHRY and CDR2 as SYGVKD. This CDR3 is 14 amino acids long. Trimming shortened V by 5 bases and J by 6 bases, and 16 bases separated the two germline ends. The CDR3 DNA is TGTGCCATCAGTACAGGGTACTATAAGGATGGCTACACCTTC. Translation: CAISTGYYKDGYTF.

The chain combines TRBV28 with TRBJ2-7; either TRBD1 or TRBD2 may supply D (6 bases each). Trimming removed 1 base at V and 2 bases at J, with 12 bases between. Germline CDR1 is MDHEN and CDR2 is SYDVKM. The CDR3 loop spans 15 amino acids. The CDR3 reads CASSLSGGPTYEQYF. In DNA form, the CDR3 reads TGTGCCAGCAGTTTATCTGGGGGGCCGACCTACGAGCAGTACTTC.

The chain has TRBV7-9 and TRBJ2-5; D is undetermined. The CDR3 contains 12 residues. Trimming shortened V by 5 bases and J by 5 bases, and 9 bases separated the two germline ends. CDR1 and CDR2 (germline): SEHNR, FQNEAQ (reference sequence). The CDR3 DNA follows: TGTGCCAGCAGCCCCCATCGGGAGACCCAGTACTTC. It is translated as CASSPHRETQYF.

The chain is built from TRBV12-5 and TRBJ1-4; 9 nucleotides line up with TRBD1. V lost 2 bases, J lost 0 bases, and 7 bases stayed unmatched. This CDR3 spans 18 amino acids. Germline CDR1 reads LGHNT; CDR2 reads FRNRAP. CDR3 loop: CASGLSRGQGATNEKLFF. In DNA, the CDR3 is TGTGCTAGTGGTTTGTCACGGGGACAGGGTGCAACTAATGAAAAACTGTTTTTT.

The chain has TRBV19 and TRBJ2-3, with TRBD2 identical over 10 bases. The germline CDR1 and CDR2 sequences are LNHDA and SQIVND (reference sequence). CDR3 length equals 17 residues. Trimming cost V 5 bases and J 1 base; bases outside gene matches: 9. CDR3 residues: CASSPRLAGGGTDTQYF. The CDR3 bases are TGTGCCAGTAGTCCCCGACTAGCGGGTGGGGGCACAGATACGCAGTATTTT.

This chain connects TRBV2 to TRBJ2-2, with 9 bases identical to TRBD2. The CDR3 covers 14 residues. Trimming took 8 bases from V and 8 from J; bases not matched to a gene: 9. Germline V gives CDR1 SNHLY, CDR2 FYNNEI. CDR3 sequence reads: CASGQREARGELFF. In DNA form, the CDR3 reads TGTGCCAGCGGTCAGCGGGAGGCCCGGGGGGAGCTGTTTTTT.

V is TRBV10-1 and J is TRBJ2-7; 10 positions match TRBD1. Germline CDR1 and CDR2: WNHNN and SYGVQD (reference sequence). The CDR3 totals 16 residues. The J segment lost 3 bases and the V segment lost 6 bases, leaving 11 bases of the junction unmatched. CDR3 in amino acids: CASSYVRDRGLYEQYF. The CDR3 DNA is TGCGCCAGCAGCTACGTCCGGGACAGGGGTCTCTACGAGCAGTACTTC.

The rearrangement uses TRBV2 and TRBJ2-7; 8 bases fit TRBD1. CDR3 length: 14 amino acids. V shed 9 bases and J 1 base; nucleotides not matched to a gene: 8. Germline CDR1 reads SNHLY; CDR2 reads FYNNEI. The chain's CDR3 is CARRERQGSYEQYF. The CDR3 nucleotides are TGTGCCAGGAGAGAGAGACAGGGGTCCTACGAGCAGTACTTC.

The sample holds one count of this clone. The rearrangement uses TRBV16 and TRBJ1-1; D remains unclear. Germline CDR1 and CDR2: KGHSY and FQNENV. CDR3 size: 14 residues. The V and J ends lost 0 bases and 3 bases respectively, with 8 bases between them. CDR3 protein: CASSQSSGDTEAFF. CDR3 coding DNA: TGTGCCAGCAGCCAATCGTCCGGGGACACTGAAGCTTTCTTT.

The V and J genes are TRBV5-5 and TRBJ2-7; 10 nucleotides match TRBD1. The CDR3 extends over 14 amino acids. V shed 4 bases, J shed 3 bases, and the junction held 4 bases outside the gene matches. CDR1 is SGHKS, CDR2 YYEKEE, per germline (reference sequence). The CDR3 sequence is CASSLGQGFYEQYF. The CDR3 region has the DNA TGTGCCAGCAGCCTGGGACAGGGGTTCTACGAGCAGTACTTC.

The rearrangement links TRBV2 to TRBJ2-6; tentative D call: TRBD2 (6 bases). V lost 5 bases and J 3 bases, leaving 8 bases between the germline ends. This CDR3 is built from 14 residues. Germline V CDR1 and CDR2: SNHLY, FYNNEI. Here the CDR3 DNA reads TGTGCCAGCAGTCGCGGGATTGGGGCCAACGTCCTGACTTTC. It translates to CASSRGIGANVLTF.

This chain connects TRBV27 to TRBJ2-3; 13 nucleotides match TRBD2. Per germline, CDR1 MNHEY and CDR2 SMNVEV (reference sequence). The CDR3 contains 16 residues. V was clipped by 6 bases and J by 4 bases; unmatched bases: 7. The CDR3 protein is CASSARLAGGADTQYF. Here the CDR3 DNA reads TGTGCCAGCAGCGCCCGACTAGCGGGAGGTGCAGATACGCAGTATTTT.

This clone appeared once. The chain recombines TRBV5-1 with TRBJ2-5; D is possibly TRBD1 (6 bases). Germline loops: CDR1 SGHRS, CDR2 YFSETQ. CDR3 size: 15 residues. V lost 2 bases and J 1 base, leaving 12 bases between the germline ends. The CDR3 protein is CASSFLGQAQETQYF. As DNA, the CDR3 is TGCGCCAGCAGCTTCCTGGGACAAGCCCAAGAGACCCAGTACTTC.

This sequence joins TRBV19 and TRBJ2-3; D ambiguous. The V and J ends lost 6 bases and 0 bases respectively, with 10 bases between them. CDR1 is LNHDA, CDR2 SQIVND, per germline (reference sequence). The CDR3 spans 14 residues. The CDR3 is CASREQLSTDTQYF. Here the CDR3 DNA reads TGTGCCAGTAGAGAGCAGCTTAGCACAGATACGCAGTATTTT.

There are many counts of this clone. The chain has TRBV15 and TRBJ1-3; D gene unclear. Trimming cost V 4 bases and J 2 bases, with 9 bases left between them. Germline V gene sequence: CDR1 LNHNV, CDR2 YYDKDF (reference sequence). The CDR3 runs 14 residues. The CDR3 bases are TGTGCCACCAGCACCCGGGAGACTGGAAACACCATATATTTT. Translated, it gives CATSTRETGNTIYF.

The sample holds a few counts of this clone. The CDR3 region has the DNA TGTGCCAGCAGTCTGGGGGGTGGGGCCAACGTCCTGACTTTC. It translates to CASSLGGGANVLTF. The chain has TRBV7-2 and TRBJ2-6; tentatively, D is TRBD2 (6 bases). Trimming cost V 6 bases and J 3 bases, with 9 bases left between them. The CDR3 consists of 14 residues. CDR1 SGHTA and CDR2 FQGNSA come from the germline V gene.

The V call is TRBV29-1, the J call TRBJ2-3, with TRBD2 identical over 10 bases. V lost 2 bases, J lost 6 bases, and 11 bases stayed unmatched. CDR1 SQVTM and CDR2 ANQGSEA come from the germline V gene. The CDR3 has 16 amino acids. CDR3 in amino acids: CSVENRLAGVSDTQYF. DNA for the CDR3: TGCAGCGTTGAAAATAGGCTAGCGGGAGTGTCTGATACGCAGTATTTT.

The rearrangement joins TRBV7-6 to TRBJ2-1; 9 bases map to TRBD1. Germline V gives CDR1 SGHVS, CDR2 FNYEAQ. Germline trimming cut 6 bases from V and 2 bases from J; bases unmatched to any gene: 5. The CDR3 consists of 15 residues. CDR3 sequence: CASRGGQGAYNEQFF. In DNA form, the CDR3 reads TGTGCCAGCAGAGGGGGACAGGGTGCCTACAATGAGCAGTTCTTC.